Listed below are T cell receptor beta chains from one sample, sequenced in a study of CD8+CD57+ T cells in acquired aplastic anemia. In TCRdb, the reads were re-called with MiXCR into one record per CDR3 protein. Of roughly 250,000 distinct CDR3 sequences listed, roughly 80% were seen once; the top ten hold around 40%. Sequenced sample: sorted CD4+, CD8+, or CD8+CD57+ T cells (not recorded which) from PBMCs. The receptor source for this set is a human donor with aplastic anemia. Both conserved end residues are part of each CDR3. D genes are given only for firm matches. Expanded clones get a size class; other rows say once, few or many, or leave the size out.

j_call,v_call,d_call,clone_size,cdr3_nt,cdr3_aa
TRBJ1-2,TRBV2,NA,NA,TGCGCCAGCAGCCAAGGCCGTGCAGGTGACTCCTCCTTT,CASSQGRAGDSSF
TRBJ2-1,TRBV15,NA,NA,TGTGCCAGCAGCAAGGGGGGCGATACCGGTAAGGGTGAGCTGTTTTTC,CASSKGGDTGKGELFF
TRBJ2-3,TRBV11-2,NA,NA,TGTGCCAGCAGCTCTGCTGCGGGCAGGGATACGCAGTATTTT,CASSSAAGRDTQYF
TRBJ1-1,TRBV5-4,NA,NA,TGTGCCAGCAGCTTTGATATCACAGGGAACACTGAAGCTTTCTTT,CASSFDITGNTEAFF
TRBJ2-1,TRBV9,NA,NA,TGTGCCAGCAGCCTCCGGCTAATCAATGAGCAGTTCTTC,CASSLRLINEQFF
TRBJ1-4,TRBV10-3,NA,NA,TGTGCCATCAGAGGGACCGGTATTGGTAATGAAAAACTGTTTTTT,CAIRGTGIGNEKLFF
TRBJ2-1,TRBV10-3,TRBD2,NA,TGTGCCATCAGTGATGGGCGGGGGGGGGGGGGCAATGAGCAGTTCTTC,CAISDGRGGGGNEQFF
TRBJ2-3,TRBV7-3,NA,NA,TGTGCCAGCAGCGCAGGGATTGCTAGCACAGATACGCAGTATTTT,CASSAGIASTDTQYF
TRBJ2-7,TRBV2,NA,NA,TGTGCCAGCAGCGGCGGGGGCATAGCCTACCAGCAGTACTTC,CASSGGGIAYQQYF
TRBJ1-5,TRBV7-6,NA,NA,TGTGCCAGCAGCTTAGATTTCGAGGGCAGTTTTTACCAGCAGCATTTT,CASSLDFEGSFYQQHF
TRBJ1-2,TRBV15,NA,NA,TGTGCCACCAGCCCTCCCCTGGGGTGGACCTATGGCTACACCTTC,CATSPPLGWTYGYTF
TRBJ2-3,TRBV7-8,NA,NA,TGTGCCAGCAGCTTAGTGCGAGGTCCCGACGCGCAGTATTTT,CASSLVRGPDAQYF
TRBJ2-7,TRBV7-9,NA,NA,TGTGCCAGCAGTGAGCTAGAACCCCGGCTCTACGAGCAGTACTTC,CASSELEPRLYEQYF
TRBJ2-7,TRBV10-2,TRBD1,NA,TGTGCCAGCAGTTACAGGGGGCAGAACGAGCAGTACTTC,CASSYRGQNEQYF
TRBJ1-1,TRBV7-3,NA,NA,TGTGCCAGCAGCTTATCAGCCGGAGGCCAAGAGGAAGCCTTCTTT,CASSLSAGGQEEAFF
TRBJ2-5,TRBV7-4,NA,once,TGTGCCAGCAGCTCCTCAGGGGAGGAACATGCGACCCAGTACTTC,CASSSSGEEHATQYF
TRBJ1-1,TRBV7-8,TRBD1,NA,TGTGCCAGCAGCTTAGGGACAGGGAGGGAAAAACTAGCTTTCTTT,CASSLGTGREKLAFF
TRBJ2-5,TRBV15,NA,NA,TGTGCCACCAGCAGCCGGTCCCTCCCCTACACCCAGTACTTC,CATSSRSLPYTQYF
TRBJ2-7,TRBV2,TRBD2,once,TGTGCCTCAACTAGCGACTCCTACGAGCAGTACTTC,CASTSDSYEQYF
TRBJ2-5,TRBV15,NA,NA,TGTGTCACCAGCGGACGGTCCAGCAGGGAGACCCAGTACTTC,CVTSGRSSRETQYF
TRBJ1-6,TRBV7-2,NA,NA,TGTGCCAGCAGCCCTAGGGGCTCAAATTCACCCCTCCACTTT,CASSPRGSNSPLHF
TRBJ1-2,TRBV15,NA,few,TGTGCCACCAGCAGAGAGTCTTCAACAGCACAATATGGCTACACCTTC,CATSRESSTAQYGYTF
TRBJ2-5,TRBV19,NA,NA,TGTGCCAGTAGTCTCCAGGGCGGAGAGACCCAGTACTTC,CASSLQGGETQYF